Sequencing of this TCR beta chain was carried out in a study of cytomegalovirus exposure and HLA in healthy donors. General study findings and limits: Indistinguishable V segments, including TRBV6-2 and TRBV6-3, were excluded. In a later analysis, compared with equally common non-associated chains, HLA-associated beta chains were more expanded. Among immune exposure information, only CMV serostatus was available. Under 20,000 TCR beta sequences were associated with HLA alleles at 0.05 false discovery rate in a later analysis.

Note on this clone: Its antigen is unidentified.

The study ran its PCR with 60 Vbeta and 13 Jbeta primers. Clones were sequenced by immunoSEQ multiplex PCR, and TCRdb holds only the in-frame ones, with some missing. The sample contains 45,000 to 65,000 clones, 82% of which appear only once. Looked up from germline, CDR1 is SGHVS and CDR2 is FNYEAQ. This CDR3 comprises 16 residues. The sequenced material came from PBMCs. The gene calls are TRBV7-6 and TRBJ2-5; TRBD1 matches 9 bases. The DNA end is a closer match to TRBJ2-7, so the J assignment may be wrong. The receptor comes from a woman aged 18-29 years in good health and CMV-seronegative. CDR3 residues: CASSLQGADSSYEQYF. The CDR3 region has the DNA TGTGCCAGCAGCCTACAGGGGGCTGATTCATCCTACGAGCAGTACTTC.